This TCR beta chain was found in a study of T cell responses to AZD1222 COVID-19 vaccine. Whole-study results and caveats: With dominance at 160-218 and 743-854, vaccine-associated CD4 TCRs spanned spike. Epitopes outside B.1.351 and B.1.1.7 mutated regions reportedly drew nearly half of spike TCRs.

TCRdb keeps only in-frame clones here, not all; method: immunoSEQ multiplex PCR. The table lists under 150,000 clones. The CDR3 contains 14 residues. Germline CDR1 and CDR2: SGHNT and YENEEA. Germline trimming cut 2 bases from V and 1 base from J; bases unmatched to any gene: 1. Note on this clone: Its specificity is not known.

The sample consisted of peripheral blood. The origin of this receptor is an adult in good health. V and J are TRBV11-3 and TRBJ1-1; 7 positions agree with TRBD1. Written as DNA, the CDR3 is TGTGCCAGCAGCTTAAACAGGGGGAACACTGAAGCTTTCTTT. It is translated as CASSLNRGNTEAFF.